Below, 25 T cell receptor beta chains from the same sample are listed, as sequenced in a study of shared clonotypes between healthy human individuals. Sequencing used immunoSEQ multiplex PCR; TCRdb keeps in-frame clones, though not all of them. The sample contains under 600,000 clones, about 79% of which appear only once. The sequenced sample was PBMCs. Source of these receptors: a woman between 40 and 55 years old in good health. Some clones in this sample may be carry-over from other donors' samples.

DNA for the CDR3: TGTGCCAGCAGCGATTGTGGTGACAGCGAACTTCCTTACTACAATGAGCAGTTCTTC. This encodes CASSDCGDSELPYYNEQFF. The V call is TRBV21-1, the J call TRBJ2-1; whether TRBD1, the table's D call, matches the DNA was not checked. TRBV21-1 represents a pseudogene. The CDR3 is 19 residues long.

The chain links TRBV19 to TRBJ1-3, with TRBD1 matching 8 bases. Germline V gene data show CDR1 as LNHDA and CDR2 as SQIVND (reference sequence). The CDR3 sequence is 15 residues long. J gave up 2 bases and V 6 bases, and 6 bases lay outside the gene matches. The CDR3 here is CASSGTGGTGNTIYF. DNA for the CDR3: TGTGCCAGTAGCGGGACAGGCGGTACTGGAAACACCATATATTTT.

V and J are TRBV5-4 and TRBJ2-2; D gene unclear. Trimming stripped 0 bases from V and 1 base from J, with 4 bases between. Germline CDR1 is SGHNT and CDR2 is YYREEE (reference sequence). The length of the CDR3 is 14 residues. CDR3 sequence (DNA): TGTGCCAGCAGCTTGGAGGGGAACACCGGGGAGCTGTTTTTT. Translating it yields CASSLEGNTGELFF.

This clone occurred a few times. The chain couples TRBV7-8 to TRBJ2-1; 9 positions agree with TRBD2. Germline V gene lookup returns CDR1 SGHVS and CDR2 FQNEAQ. The CDR3 is made up of 15 amino acids. The trim removed 6 bases at V and 9 bases at J, leaving 12 bases unmatched. The CDR3 is CASSRNSGRTLEQFF. Here the CDR3 DNA reads TGTGCCAGCAGTCGTAATAGCGGGAGAACGCTTGAGCAGTTCTTC. The full variable domain, in which reference TRBV7-8 and TRBJ2-1 provide the parts outside the CDR3, is GAGVSQSPRYKVAKRGQDVALRCDPISGHVSLFWYQQALGQGPEFLTYFQNEAQLDKSGLPSDRFFAERPEGSVSTLKIQRTQQEDSAVYLCASSRNSGRTLEQFFGPGTRLTVL.

V and J are TRBV7-9 and TRBJ1-2; 9 bases align to TRBD1. The CDR3 runs 15 residues. CDR1 is SEHNR, CDR2 FQNEAQ, per germline (reference sequence). Trimming at V came to 5 bases and at J to 6 bases, leaving 10 bases not matched to a gene. This chain's CDR3 is CASSEGTGRRDGYTF. As DNA, the CDR3 is TGTGCCAGCAGCGAAGGGACAGGGAGAAGGGATGGCTACACCTTC.

The chain links TRBV11-2 to TRBJ2-7; no definite D call. Germline values: CDR1 SGHAT, CDR2 FQNNGV. The CDR3 covers 13 residues. V was clipped by 5 bases and J by 7 bases, with 15 bases between them. The CDR3 nucleotides are TGTGCCAGCAGCCCCCGGGCCCTAGAGGAGCAGTACTTC. Translating it yields CASSPRALEEQYF.

The J gene is TRBJ2-1, the V gene TRBV28, with no clear D. The germline CDR1 and CDR2 sequences are MDHEN and SYDVKM. This CDR3 has 12 amino acids. Trimming removed 3 bases at V and 4 bases at J, with 4 bases between. The CDR3 nucleotides read TGTGCCAGCAGTTTGAGGTACAATGAGCAGTTCTTC. Translating it yields CASSLRYNEQFF.

The chain employs TRBV5-1 and TRBJ1-4; 9 bases agree with TRBD1. The CDR3 runs 13 residues. With 4 bases clipped from V and 8 bases from J, the junction kept 3 bases outside the gene matches. CDR1 is SGHRS, CDR2 YFSETQ, per germline. The CDR3 coding sequence is TGCGCCAGCAGCGGGACAGGGACCGAAAAACTGTTTTTT. The encoded protein is CASSGTGTEKLFF.

This clone was seen a handful of times. The chain is built from TRBV5-1 and TRBJ2-3; 7 bases line up with TRBD2. Germline CDR1 is SGHRS and CDR2 is YFSETQ. The J segment lost 4 bases and the V segment lost 4 bases, leaving 9 bases of the junction unmatched. The CDR3 runs to 15 residues. The DNA for the CDR3 is TGCGCCAGCAGCCCAGCGGGGAAACCGGCAGATACGCAGTATTTT. Residues: CASSPAGKPADTQYF.

This clone has more than one count but fewer than ten. The V call is TRBV28, the J call TRBJ1-1, with 7 bases identical to TRBD1. V shed 8 bases and J 0 bases; nucleotides not matched to a gene: 6. Germline CDR1 and CDR2: MDHEN and SYDVKM. The CDR3 runs to 14 residues. This CDR3 reads CASERQGLNTEAFF. In DNA, the CDR3 is TGTGCCAGCGAAAGACAGGGCCTGAACACTGAAGCTTTCTTT.

This clone has at least ten counts. The chain links TRBV19 to TRBJ2-5; TRBD2 agrees at 8 bases. The V gene end was trimmed by 5 bases and the J gene end by 2 bases; junction bases not matched to a gene: 10. The CDR3 contains 16 residues. Germline assignment: CDR1 LNHDA and CDR2 SQIVND (reference sequence). The CDR3 DNA follows: TGTGCCAGTAGTTATACCGGGGGGGCCGATCAAGAGACCCAGTACTTC. This sequence encodes CASSYTGGADQETQYF. Variable domain in full (rest from reference TRBV19 and TRBJ2-5): DGGITQSPKYLFRKEGQNVTLSCEQNLNHDAMYWYRQDPGQGLRLIYYSQIVNDFQKGDIAEGYSVSREKKESFPLTVTSAQKNPTAFYLCASSYTGGADQETQYFGPGTRLLVL.

This clone was seen a handful of times. This sample includes further DNA sequences coding for the same CDR3. This chain's CDR3 is CASSPPTGEETQYF. In nucleotides, the CDR3 is TGTGCCAGCTCACCACCGACAGGGGAAGAGACCCAGTACTTC. This chain links TRBV18 with TRBJ2-5, with 8 positions matching TRBD1. The CDR3 spans 14 residues. Germline values: CDR1 KGHSH, CDR2 LQKENI. Trimming took 0 bases from V and 3 from J; bases not matched to a gene: 0. The complete variable domain, with remaining parts taken from reference TRBV18 and TRBJ2-5, reads NAGVMQNPRHLVRRRGQEARLRCSPMKGHSHVYWYRQLPEEGLKFMVYLQKENIIDESGMPKERFSAEFPKEGPSILRIQQVVRGDSAAYFCASSPPTGEETQYFGPGTRLLVL.

The CDR3 region has the DNA TGTGCCAGCAGCCGGACAGGCCACGAGCAGTACTTC. The encoded protein is CASSRTGHEQYF. This sequence joins TRBV7-9 and TRBJ2-7; 7 positions agree with TRBD1. The CDR3 covers 12 residues. From germline, CDR1 is SEHNR and CDR2 FQNEAQ (reference sequence). The trim removed 5 bases at V and 5 bases at J, leaving 3 bases unmatched.

Worth noting for this clone: Other DNA variants within this sample encode the same CDR3. V is TRBV28 and J is TRBJ1-2, with D uncertain. The CDR3 is 12 residues long. Germline CDR1 is MDHEN and CDR2 is SYDVKM. Trimming shortened V by 3 bases and J by 8 bases, and 10 bases separated the two germline ends. The CDR3 protein is CASSLGRGGYTF. In nucleotides, the CDR3 is TGTGCCAGCAGTTTGGGCCGAGGGGGCTACACCTTC.

The chain has TRBV6-6 and TRBJ2-5; no clear D. The V end was cut by 4 bases, the J end by 2 bases, with 8 bases between. The CDR3 loop spans 13 amino acids. Germline V gene data show CDR1 as MNHNY and CDR2 as SVGAGI (reference sequence). The CDR3 region is CASSLSEQETQYF. The CDR3 region has the DNA TGTGCCAGCAGTTTGTCAGAACAAGAGACCCAGTACTTC.

The chain has TRBV2 and TRBJ1-2, with D possibly TRBD1 on 6 matching bases. CDR1 is SNHLY, CDR2 FYNNEI, per germline. The V gene lost 4 bases and the J gene lost 1 base, with 10 bases spanning the gap. The CDR3 is made up of 14 amino acids. This CDR3 reads CASSGRGDNYGYTF. CDR3 bases: TGTGCCAGCAGTGGCAGGGGTGATAACTATGGCTACACCTTC.

The chain has TRBV11-2 and TRBJ2-7; maybe TRBD2 (6 bases). The length of the CDR3 is 14 residues. The V and J ends lost 3 bases and 5 bases respectively, with 14 bases between them. Germline CDR1 is SGHAT and CDR2 is FQNNGV. In DNA form, the CDR3 reads TGTGCCAGCAGCTTCACGGCCTCGGGGGACGAGCAGTACTTC. Residues: CASSFTASGDEQYF.

V and J are TRBV5-6 and TRBJ2-1; 8 nucleotides align to TRBD2. V lost 4 bases and J lost 6; bases outside the gene matches: 9. Germline loops: CDR1 SGHDT, CDR2 YYEEEE. This CDR3 comprises 15 residues. The CDR3 sequence is CASSGFELAGNEQFF. The CDR3 DNA sequence: TGTGCCAGCAGCGGATTCGAGCTAGCGGGCAATGAGCAGTTCTTC.

The chain is built from TRBV28 and TRBJ2-2; no clear D gene. V lost 2 bases and J lost 1, with 8 bases in between. The CDR3 is made up of 15 amino acids. Germline V lookup: CDR1 MDHEN, CDR2 SYDVKM. The CDR3 nucleotides are TGTGCCAGCAGTTTAGCGCCCGGGAACACCGGGGAGCTGTTTTTT. This sequence encodes CASSLAPGNTGELFF.

The J gene is TRBJ1-1, the V gene TRBV6-5; 7 nucleotides agree with TRBD1. From germline, CDR1 is MNHEY and CDR2 SVGAGI. The CDR3 consists of 13 residues. With 0 bases clipped from V and 6 bases from J, the junction kept 1 base outside the gene matches. The CDR3 DNA follows: TGTGCCAGCAGTTACTCGACAGGGCCTGAAGCTTTCTTT. Translated: CASSYSTGPEAFF.

The chain couples TRBV4-2 to TRBJ2-5; D gene uncertain. The CDR3 covers 14 residues. V dropped 0 bases and J dropped 9 bases, with 14 bases sitting between them. Germline CDR1 reads LGHNA; CDR2 reads YNFKEQ. The chain's CDR3 is CASSQEASQKSQYF. The CDR3 DNA is TGTGCCAGCAGCCAAGAAGCCAGTCAAAAGTCCCAGTACTTC.

This rearrangement joins TRBV18 to TRBJ2-7; D gene uncertain. Trimming took off 1 base at V and 4 bases at J, with 8 bases between the two ends. This CDR3 has 13 amino acids. Germline lookup yields CDR1 KGHSH and CDR2 LQKENI. CDR3 sequence: CASSPRTEYEQYF. CDR3 coding DNA: TGTGCCAGCTCACCACGCACAGAATACGAGCAGTACTTC.

CDR3 in DNA: TGTGCCAGCACACTAGCGTCGAGCTCCTACAATGAGCAGTTCTTC. Translation: CASTLASSSYNEQFF. This rearrangement joins TRBV14 to TRBJ2-1; 7 positions match TRBD2. Trimming removed 7 bases from V and 0 bases from J; junction bases left unmatched: 6. This CDR3 has 15 residues. Germline loops: CDR1 SGHDN, CDR2 FVKESK.

The V gene is TRBV7-3, the J gene TRBJ2-1; the match to TRBD2 covers 10 bases. The germline gives CDR1 SGHTA, CDR2 FQGTGA. This CDR3 spans 19 amino acids. Trimming removed 5 bases from V and 1 base from J; junction bases left unmatched: 14. For the CDR3, the DNA is TGTGCCAGCAGCCCCAAGGGTAGCGGGAGGCACCTATCCTACAATGAGCAGTTCTTC. This gives the protein CASSPKGSGRHLSYNEQFF.

This chain joins TRBV11-2 and TRBJ2-3; 10 positions agree with TRBD2. CDR3 length equals 13 residues. Germline CDR1 is SGHAT and CDR2 is FQNNGV. V lost 0 bases and J lost 13; bases outside the gene matches: 4. The CDR3 sequence: CASSLDRLAGKYF. DNA of the CDR3: TGTGCCAGCAGCTTAGACCGACTAGCGGGCAAGTATTTT. Full variable domain (rest looked up from reference TRBV11-2 and TRBJ2-3): EAGVAQSPRYKIIEKRQSVAFWCNPISGHATLYWYQQILGQGPKLLIQFQNNGVVDDSQLPKDRFSAERLKGVDSTLKIQPAKLEDSAVYLCASSLDRLAGKYFGPGTRLTVL.